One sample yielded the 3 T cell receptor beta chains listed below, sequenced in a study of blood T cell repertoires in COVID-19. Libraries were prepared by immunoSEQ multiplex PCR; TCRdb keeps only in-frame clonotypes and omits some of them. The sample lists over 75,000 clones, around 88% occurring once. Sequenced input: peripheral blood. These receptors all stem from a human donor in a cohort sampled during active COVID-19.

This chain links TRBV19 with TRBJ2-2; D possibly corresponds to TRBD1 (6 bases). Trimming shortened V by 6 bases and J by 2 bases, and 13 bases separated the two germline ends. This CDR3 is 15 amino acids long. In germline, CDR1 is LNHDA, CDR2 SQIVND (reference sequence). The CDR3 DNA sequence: TGTGCCAGTAGGGTCGCCAGGGGTAACACCGGGGAGCTGTTTTTT. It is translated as CASRVARGNTGELFF. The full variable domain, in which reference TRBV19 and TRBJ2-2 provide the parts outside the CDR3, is DGGITQSPKYLFRKEGQNVTLSCEQNLNHDAMYWYRQDPGQGLRLIYYSQIVNDFQKGDIAEGYSVSREKKESFPLTVTSAQKNPTAFYLCASRVARGNTGELFFGEGSRLTVL.

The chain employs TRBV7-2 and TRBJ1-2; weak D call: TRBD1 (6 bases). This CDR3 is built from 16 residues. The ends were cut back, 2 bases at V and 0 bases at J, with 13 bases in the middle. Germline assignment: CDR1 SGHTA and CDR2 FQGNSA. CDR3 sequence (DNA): TGTGCCAGCAGCTTAATGGGGGGGGCCCCTAACTATGGCTACACCTTC. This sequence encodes CASSLMGGAPNYGYTF.

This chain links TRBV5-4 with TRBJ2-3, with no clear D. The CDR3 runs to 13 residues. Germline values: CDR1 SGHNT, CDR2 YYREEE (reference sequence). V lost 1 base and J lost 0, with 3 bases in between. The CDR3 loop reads CASSLRSTDTQYF. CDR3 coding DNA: TGTGCCAGCAGCTTGCGGAGCACAGATACGCAGTATTTT.